This TCR beta chain was sequenced during a study of PD-1 blockade in classical Hodgkin lymphoma. This CDR3 contains 14 residues. The V end was cut by 2 bases, the J end by 0 bases, with 7 bases between. Germline lookup yields CDR1 GTSNPN and CDR2 SVGIG (reference sequence). Patients all relapsed after autologous stem cell transplantation, and there was variation in brentuximab vedotin exposure. It was by magnetic negative selection that CD8+ T cells were isolated from thawed PBMCs. Each best response was a complete response, a partial response or progressive disease. Study results and caveats: As was reported, newly diagnosed patients showed lower baseline TCR diversity than healthy donors did. Causes of the repertoire differences remain undefined, possibly disease activity or prior therapy.

As for this clone: Antigen unknown.

Sequencing used immunoSEQ multiplex PCR; TCRdb keeps in-frame clones, though not all of them. The sample gives more than 10,000 clones, roughly 84% of which show up once; about two fifths is in the top ten. This specimen consisted of CD8+ T cells from blood, obtained at baseline. This chain uses TRBV30 with TRBJ1-4; no definite D call. The TCR originated in a human donor with classical Hodgkin lymphoma. Written as DNA, the CDR3 is TGTGCCTGGAGTCCCAGTGCAACTAATGAAAAACTGTTTTTT. Amino acid sequence: CAWSPSATNEKLFF.